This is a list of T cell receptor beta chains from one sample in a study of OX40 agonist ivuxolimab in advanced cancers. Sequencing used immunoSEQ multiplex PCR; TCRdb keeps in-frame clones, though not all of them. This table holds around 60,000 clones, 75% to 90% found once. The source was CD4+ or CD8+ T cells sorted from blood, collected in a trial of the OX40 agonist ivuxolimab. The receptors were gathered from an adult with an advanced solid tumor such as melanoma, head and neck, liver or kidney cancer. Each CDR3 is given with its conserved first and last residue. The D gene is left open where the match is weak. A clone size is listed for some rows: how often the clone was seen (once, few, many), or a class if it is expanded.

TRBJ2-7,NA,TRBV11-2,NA,CASSLIGNEQYF,TGTGCCAGCAGCTTAATTGGTAACGAGCAGTACTTC
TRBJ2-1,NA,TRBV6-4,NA,CASSDFGLSVNEQFF,TGTGCCAGCAGTGACTTCGGTCTGTCGGTCAATGAGCAGTTCTTC
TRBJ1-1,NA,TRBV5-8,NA,CASRGYTEAFF,TGTGCCAGCAGGGGGTATACTGAAGCTTTCTTT
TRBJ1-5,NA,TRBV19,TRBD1,CASSIRDREQPQHF,TGTGCCAGTAGTATCCGGGACAGGGAACAGCCCCAGCATTTT
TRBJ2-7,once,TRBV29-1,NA,CSAAYRPYEQYF,TGCAGCGCTGCGTACCGACCTTACGAGCAGTACTTC
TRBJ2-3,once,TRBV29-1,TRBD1,CSVHRGFADTQYF,TGCAGCGTCCACAGGGGCTTTGCAGATACGCAGTATTTT
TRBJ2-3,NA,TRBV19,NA,CASSHIGSADTQYF,TGTGCCAGTAGCCATATCGGGTCGGCAGATACGCAGTATTTT
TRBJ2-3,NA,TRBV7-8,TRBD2,CASSLFRRGGGDTQYF,TGTGCCAGCAGCTTGTTTCGGCGGGGGGGTGGAGATACGCAGTATTTT
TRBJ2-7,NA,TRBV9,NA,CASSVGGSSYEQYF,TGTGCCAGCAGCGTAGGGGGGAGCTCCTACGAGCAGTACTTC
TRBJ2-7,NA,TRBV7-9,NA,CASSSPTGTFYEQYF,TGTGCCAGCAGCTCCCCAACCGGGACATTCTACGAGCAGTACTTC
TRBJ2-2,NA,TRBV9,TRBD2,CASSVGLTNTGELFF,TGTGCCAGCAGCGTGGGACTAACGAACACCGGGGAGCTGTTTTTT
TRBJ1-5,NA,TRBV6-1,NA,CASSEGRHSNQPQHF,TGTGCCAGCAGTGAGGGACGGCATAGCAATCAGCCCCAGCATTTT
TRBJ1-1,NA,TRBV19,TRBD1,CASKERDRGRAEAFF,TGTGCCAGTAAGGAGAGGGACAGGGGGCGTGCTGAAGCTTTCTTT
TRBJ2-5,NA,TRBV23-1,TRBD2,CASSLGRAREEETQYF,TGCGCCAGCAGTCTTGGGAGGGCCCGGGAAGAAGAGACCCAGTACTTC
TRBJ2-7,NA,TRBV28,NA,CASSFSGYTYEQYF,TGTGCCAGCAGTTTTTCGGGGTACACCTACGAGCAGTACTTC
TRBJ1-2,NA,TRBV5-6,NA,CASSLVGFSVGYTF,TGTGCCAGCAGCTTGGTGGGATTCTCGGTTGGCTACACCTTC
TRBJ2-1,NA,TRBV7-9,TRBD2,CASSFIAGGGGNEQFF,TGTGCCAGCAGCTTCATAGCGGGAGGTGGTGGGAATGAGCAGTTCTTC
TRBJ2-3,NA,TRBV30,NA,CAWSVGIGTDTQYF,TGTGCCTGGAGTGTGGGGATTGGCACAGATACGCAGTATTTT
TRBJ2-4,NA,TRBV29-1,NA,CSAQTENIQYF,TGCAGCGCTCAGACAGAAAACATTCAGTACTTC
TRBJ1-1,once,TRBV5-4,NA,CASSLARENTEAFF,TGTGCCAGCAGCTTGGCTCGGGAAAACACTGAAGCTTTCTTT
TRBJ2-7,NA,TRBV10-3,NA,CAITRDDRYEQYF,TGTGCCATCACAAGGGACGACCGTTACGAGCAGTACTTC
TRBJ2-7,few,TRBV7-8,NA,CASSLEAAYEQYF,TGTGCCAGCAGCTTAGAGGCAGCATACGAGCAGTACTTC
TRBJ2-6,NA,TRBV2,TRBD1,CASRWDRESGSGANVLTF,TGTGCCAGCAGGTGGGACAGGGAGTCTGGCTCTGGGGCCAACGTCCTGACTTTC
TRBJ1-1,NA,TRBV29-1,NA,CSVEVDGSTEAFF,TGCAGCGTTGAAGTAGACGGGAGTACTGAAGCTTTCTTT
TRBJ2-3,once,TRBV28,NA,CASSSPAEPWGTDTQYF,TGTGCCAGCAGTTCCCCGGCCGAACCCTGGGGCACAGATACGCAGTATTTT
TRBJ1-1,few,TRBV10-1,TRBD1,CASSDSTGTEAFF,TGCGCCAGCAGTGACTCGACAGGGACTGAAGCTTTCTTT
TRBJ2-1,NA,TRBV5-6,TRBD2,CASSILVLAGGDNEQFF,TGTGCCAGCAGCATCCTGGTACTAGCGGGAGGGGACAATGAGCAGTTCTTC
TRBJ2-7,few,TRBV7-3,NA,CASSLTGSSYEQYF,TGTGCCAGCAGCTTAACGGGCAGCTCCTACGAGCAGTACTTC
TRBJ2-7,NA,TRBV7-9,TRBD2,CASSSGLAGGPSYEQYF,TGTGCCAGCAGCTCAGGACTAGCGGGAGGGCCTTCCTACGAGCAGTACTTC
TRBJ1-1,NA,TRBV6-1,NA,CASIGGSTEAFF,TGTGCCAGCATAGGGGGGTCCACTGAAGCTTTCTTT
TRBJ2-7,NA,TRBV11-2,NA,CASNLWGTYEQYF,TGTGCCAGCAATCTGTGGGGTACCTACGAGCAGTACTTC
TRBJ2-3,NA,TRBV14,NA,CASSSGTRGHTDTQYF,TGTGCCAGCAGTTCCGGGACTAGGGGGCACACAGATACGCAGTATTTT
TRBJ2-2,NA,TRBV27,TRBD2,CASSLTRGLAENTGELFF,TGTGCCAGCAGTCTAACTCGCGGACTAGCGGAGAACACCGGGGAGCTGTTTTTT
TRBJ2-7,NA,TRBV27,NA,CASSLSLGGYEQYF,TGTGCCAGCAGTTTATCGTTAGGGGGGTACGAGCAGTACTTC
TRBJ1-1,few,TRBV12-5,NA,CASGYNTEAFF,TGTGCTAGTGGGTATAACACTGAAGCTTTCTTT
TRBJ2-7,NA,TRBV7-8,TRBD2,CASSPGTSAGYEQYF,TGTGCCAGCAGCCCTGGGACTAGCGCAGGCTACGAGCAGTACTTC
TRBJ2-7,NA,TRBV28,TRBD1,CASRGDRGEGYEQYF,TGTGCCAGCAGGGGTGACAGGGGTGAGGGTTACGAGCAGTACTTC
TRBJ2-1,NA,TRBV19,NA,CASSGSMYNEQFF,TGTGCCAGTAGCGGGAGCATGTACAATGAGCAGTTCTTC
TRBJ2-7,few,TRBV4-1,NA,CASTLEPASTYEQYF,TGCGCCAGCACCCTTGAGCCAGCCTCAACCTACGAGCAGTACTTC
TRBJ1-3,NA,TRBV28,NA,CASSHIYSGNTIYF,TGTGCCAGCAGTCATATTTACTCTGGAAACACCATATATTTT
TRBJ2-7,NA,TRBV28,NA,CASSLEGGEQYF,TGTGCCAGCAGTTTGGAGGGGGGAGAGCAGTACTTC
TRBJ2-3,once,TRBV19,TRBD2,CASRIVAGALPSTDTQYF,TGTGCCAGTAGGATCGTAGCGGGAGCACTCCCTAGCACAGATACGCAGTATTTT
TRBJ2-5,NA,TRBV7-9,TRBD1,CASSLDRGLGTQYF,TGTGCCAGCAGCTTGGACAGGGGGCTGGGGACCCAGTACTTC
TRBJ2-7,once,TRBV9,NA,CASSHGPAYEQYF,TGTGCCAGCAGCCACGGACCAGCCTACGAGCAGTACTTC
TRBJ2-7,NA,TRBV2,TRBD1,CASSDRGLVSTYEQYF,TGTGCCAGCAGTGACAGGGGGTTGGTCTCCACCTACGAGCAGTACTTC
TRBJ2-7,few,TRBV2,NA,CASSERGRIYEQYF,TGTGCCAGCAGTGAAAGAGGCAGGATCTACGAGCAGTACTTC
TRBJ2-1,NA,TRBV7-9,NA,CASSLGHSAEQFF,TGTGCCAGCAGCTTAGGACACAGTGCTGAGCAGTTCTTC
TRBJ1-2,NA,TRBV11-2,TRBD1,CASSSDTFPGQGGYTF,TGTGCCAGCAGCTCAGATACCTTTCCGGGACAGGGGGGCTACACCTTC
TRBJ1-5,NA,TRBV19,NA,CASMIRDSNQPQHF,TGTGCCAGTATGATCCGGGACAGCAATCAGCCCCAGCATTTT
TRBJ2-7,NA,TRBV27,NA,CASLALGEQYF,TGTGCCAGCCTCGCCCTCGGCGAGCAGTACTTC
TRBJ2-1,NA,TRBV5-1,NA,CASSLEPRYNEQFF,TGCGCCAGCAGCTTGGAGCCCCGCTACAATGAGCAGTTCTTC
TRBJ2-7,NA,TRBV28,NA,CASRTQGFEQYF,TGTGCCAGCAGGACTCAGGGGTTCGAGCAGTACTTC
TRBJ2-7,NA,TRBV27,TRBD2,CASKAETSGYEQYF,TGTGCCAGCAAAGCCGAGACTAGCGGTTACGAGCAGTACTTC
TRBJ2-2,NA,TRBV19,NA,CASSILSATGELFF,TGTGCCAGTAGTATATTGTCGGCCACCGGGGAGCTGTTTTTT
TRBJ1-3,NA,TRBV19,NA,CASSIVENSGNTIYF,TGTGCCAGTAGTATAGTTGAAAACTCTGGAAACACCATATATTTT